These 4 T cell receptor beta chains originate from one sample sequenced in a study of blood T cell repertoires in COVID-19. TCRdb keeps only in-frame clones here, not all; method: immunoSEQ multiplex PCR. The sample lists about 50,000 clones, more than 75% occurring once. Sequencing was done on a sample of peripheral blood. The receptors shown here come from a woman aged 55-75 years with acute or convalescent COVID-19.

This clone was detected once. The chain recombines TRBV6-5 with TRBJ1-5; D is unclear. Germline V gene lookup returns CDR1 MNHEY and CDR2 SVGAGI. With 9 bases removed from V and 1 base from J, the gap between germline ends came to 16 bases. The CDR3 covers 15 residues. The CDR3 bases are TGTGCCAGTAGATCCTTTGGCGGGAGCAATCAGCCCCAGCATTTT. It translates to CASRSFGGSNQPQHF.

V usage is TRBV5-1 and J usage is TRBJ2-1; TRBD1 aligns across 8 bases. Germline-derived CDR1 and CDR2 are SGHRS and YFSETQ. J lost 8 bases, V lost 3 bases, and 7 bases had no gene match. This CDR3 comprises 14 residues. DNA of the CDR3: TGCGCCAGCAGCTCCGGACAGGGTAACTATGAGCAGTTCTTC. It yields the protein CASSSGQGNYEQFF. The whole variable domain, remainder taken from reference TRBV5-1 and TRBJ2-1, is KAGVTQTPRYLIKTRGQQVTLSCSPISGHRSVSWYQQTPGQGLQFLFEYFSETQRNKGNFPGRFSGRQFSNSRSEMNVSTLELGDSALYLCASSSGQGNYEQFFGPGTRLTVL.

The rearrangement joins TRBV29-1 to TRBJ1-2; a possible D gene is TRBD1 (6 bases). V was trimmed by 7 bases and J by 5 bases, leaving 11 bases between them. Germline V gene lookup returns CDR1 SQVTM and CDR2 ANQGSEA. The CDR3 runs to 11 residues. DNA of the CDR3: TGCAGCGGCGGGGGGCAGTATGGCTACACCTTC. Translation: CSGGGQYGYTF.

The CDR3 spells CASSSVGQGFGEQYF. Written as DNA, the CDR3 is TGTGCCAGCAGCTCCGTAGGACAGGGTTTCGGCGAGCAGTACTTC. This sequence joins TRBV5-6 and TRBJ2-7, with 8 bases that match TRBD1. The CDR3 is 15 residues long. The V gene's germline CDR1 is SGHDT and CDR2 YYEEEE. V shed 3 bases and J 6 bases; nucleotides not matched to a gene: 11.